The sequence of this TCR beta chain was determined in a study of T cell repertoires in cytomegalovirus infection. Study summary: Matching HLA type and CMV infection were both indicated by public TCR beta signatures. Overall study results and limits: Dominating the ex vivo response were TCR beta clonotypes that were CMV-specific and HLA-C-restricted. Cumulated frequencies of public TCR beta families served to identify carriers of CMV plus the relevant HLA.

This clonotype has more than one count but fewer than ten. Its antigen is unknown. In TCRdb, the reads were re-called with MiXCR into one record per CDR3 protein. The sample lists around 450,000 distinct CDR3 sequences; roughly 31% were seen once. The CDR3 length is 17 residues. Germline V gene lookup returns CDR1 MNHEY and CDR2 SVGEGT. V lost 5 bases to trimming and J lost 0 bases; unmatched junction nucleotides: 5. The sequencing sample was made of PBMCs. This sequence originates from a human donor in good health (CMV status not recorded). Some clones in this sample may be carry-over from other donors' samples. The genes are TRBV6-2 or TRBV6-3 and TRBJ2-5; TRBD2 matches at 14 bases. The CDR3 sequence is CASSKTSGGGNQETQYF. The CDR3 bases are TGTGCCAGCAGTAAGACTAGCGGGGGGGGAAACCAAGAGACCCAGTACTTC.